This T cell receptor (beta chain) emerged from a study of beta chain features in type 1 diabetes. The study reverse transcribed the entire isolated RNA, so it sequenced expressed TCRB transcripts. The assay was immunoSEQ multiplex PCR, and TCRdb's table has in-frame clones only and misses some. This sample has over 350,000 clones, with around 15% found just once. This clone was seen a few times. This CDR3 contains 14 residues. CDR1 and CDR2 from the germline V gene are MDHEN and SYDVKM. Trimming removed 7 bases from V and 4 bases from J; junction bases left unmatched: 6. The chain carries TRBV28 and TRBJ2-1; 8 bases match TRBD2. The sample taken for sequencing was naive CD4+ T cells from blood. The TCR was taken from a woman between 18 and 30 years old in good health. The CDR3 spells CASNQLAVYNEQFF. The DNA for the CDR3 is TGTGCCAGCAATCAACTAGCGGTTTACAATGAGCAGTTCTTC.